This T cell receptor (beta chain) was recovered during a study of blood T cell repertoires in COVID-19. The CDR3 spans 14 residues. The V end was cut by 7 bases, the J end by 7 bases, with 19 bases between. Germline-derived CDR1 and CDR2 are SSHAT and FNYEAQ (reference sequence). Methods used by the authors: Reference gene primer amplification gave nucleated cell count estimates. TCRdb's copy holds only in-frame clones and misses some; the assay was immunoSEQ multiplex PCR. V and J calls and clone size are given by that table; D and trimming were obtained from the DNA. The sample holds 40,000 to 50,000 clones, around 89% seen once.

The chain uses TRBV7-7 and TRBJ2-5, with D unclear. Sequencing was performed on peripheral blood. The sequence was obtained from a man aged 50-59 years with active COVID-19. The CDR3 here is CASKIGDSGGTQYF. The DNA for the CDR3 is TGTGCCAGCAAGATTGGCGACTCTGGCGGGACCCAGTACTTC.